The next 29 T cell receptor beta chains were all read from a single sample in a study of shared clonotypes between healthy human individuals. Profiling relied on immunoSEQ multiplex PCR, and the TCRdb table lists in-frame clones only, not all of them. The sample has about 2.5 million clones; about nine tenths are singletons. The specimen was naive CD4+ T cells from PBMCs. Subset in this sample: CD45RA+ positively selected. Every receptor here comes from a man aged 18 to 29 in good health. Some clones in this sample may be carry-over from other donors' samples.

The chain carries TRBV30 and TRBJ1-5, with 8 bases lining up with TRBD1. J lost 3 bases, V lost 3 bases, and 7 bases had no gene match. The CDR3 totals 15 residues. From germline, CDR1 is GTSNPN and CDR2 SVGIG (reference sequence). This chain's CDR3 is CAWSPMDRDNQPQHF. CDR3 DNA sequence: TGTGCCTGGAGCCCCATGGACAGGGACAATCAGCCCCAGCATTTT.

The chain is built from TRBV6-1 and TRBJ1-1; D call uncertain. The CDR3 runs to 14 residues. CDR1 MNHNS and CDR2 SASEGT come from the germline V gene. Trimming left V 6 bases short and J 4 bases short, with 15 bases between. The CDR3 sequence is CASRITTVGTEAFF. The CDR3, as DNA: TGTGCCAGCAGAATTACTACAGTGGGCACTGAAGCTTTCTTT.

The rearrangement joins TRBV28 to TRBJ2-7, with TRBD2 matching over 16 bases. J lost 2 bases, V lost 10 bases, and 14 bases had no gene match. CDR1 MDHEN and CDR2 SYDVKM come from the germline V gene. CDR3 size: 18 residues. DNA for the CDR3: TGTGCCATCGGAGGAGGGACTAGCGGGAGGGCCGTCCCCTACGAGCAGTACTTC. Translated: CAIGGGTSGRAVPYEQYF.

The CDR3 reads CASSQRREEWADTQYF. The CDR3, as DNA: TGCGCCAGCAGCCAAAGGCGGGAGGAGTGGGCAGATACGCAGTATTTT. The gene calls are TRBV4-3 and TRBJ2-3, with 8 nucleotides matching TRBD2. V shed 2 bases and J 4 bases; nucleotides not matched to a gene: 8. The germline V gene encodes CDR1 LGHNA and CDR2 YSLEER. The CDR3 spans 16 residues.

V is TRBV18 and J is TRBJ1-3; 7 nucleotides match TRBD1. The CDR3 runs 15 residues. Germline CDR1 reads KGHSH; CDR2 reads LQKENI. Germline trimming cut 2 bases from V and 0 bases from J; bases unmatched to any gene: 1. CDR3 bases: TGTGCCAGCTCACCAGGACAGGCCTCTGGAAACACCATATATTTT. It translates to CASSPGQASGNTIYF.

The chain employs TRBV28 and TRBJ1-5; 9 nucleotides line up with TRBD1. V trimming: 3 bases; J trimming: 7 bases; junction bases outside the gene matches: 13. The germline V gene has CDR1 MDHEN and CDR2 SYDVKM. The CDR3 consists of 17 residues. The CDR3 DNA sequence: TGTGCCAGCAGTTTGAGACAGGGGGGACTACGGTGGCAGCCCCAGCATTTT. This translates into CASSLRQGGLRWQPQHF. The whole variable domain, filled in from reference TRBV28 and TRBJ1-5, reads DVKVTQSSRYLVKRTGEKVFLECVQDMDHENMFWYRQDPGLGLRLIYFSYDVKMKEKGDIPEGYSVSREKKERFSLILESASTNQTSMYLCASSLRQGGLRWQPQHFGDGTRLSIL.

The rearrangement links TRBV30 to TRBJ2-2; D remains unclear. The germline gives CDR1 GTSNPN, CDR2 SVGIG (reference sequence). V was cut by 0 bases and J by 1 base, with 6 bases left in between. This CDR3 has 14 amino acids. The CDR3 DNA reads as TGTGCCTGGAGTGTACTTCTGAACACCGGGGAGCTGTTTTTT. Its translation is CAWSVLLNTGELFF.

This clone has only one observation. This chain joins TRBV19 and TRBJ2-1, with TRBD1 identical over 10 bases. Germline V lookup: CDR1 LNHDA, CDR2 SQIVND (reference sequence). CDR3 size: 15 residues. After removal of 5 bases from V and 3 bases from J, the junction contained 4 bases not matched to a gene. Here the CDR3 DNA reads TGTGCCAGTAGTCCGACAGGGGGCAGCTACAATGAGCAGTTCTTC. It is translated as CASSPTGGSYNEQFF.

The DNA for the CDR3 is TGTGCCAGCAGCTTAAGGACACCCGTAGGGCTGCCCCAGCATTTT. It codes for CASSLRTPVGLPQHF. The V gene is TRBV7-3, the J gene TRBJ1-5, with D perhaps TRBD1 (5 bases). This CDR3 is built from 15 residues. V lost 1 base and J lost 9, with 16 bases in between. Germline values: CDR1 SGHTA, CDR2 FQGTGA.

The chain recombines TRBV25-1 with TRBJ2-7, with D possibly being TRBD1 or TRBD2 (5 bases each). Deletions cut 6 bases from V and 6 bases from J, with 18 bases between. Germline V gives CDR1 MGHDK, CDR2 SYGVNS. This CDR3 is built from 14 residues. This CDR3 is CASSPSQGRREQYF. DNA of the CDR3: TGTGCCAGCAGCCCGAGCCAGGGACGACGCGAGCAGTACTTC.

In this sample, this clone turned up once. Other DNA sequences in the same sample also yield this CDR3. The V call is TRBV5-1, the J call TRBJ2-5; D might be TRBD1 or TRBD2, each matching 5 bases. V was cut by 2 bases and J by 5 bases, with 13 bases left in between. The CDR3 length is 14 residues. Germline V gene sequence: CDR1 SGHRS, CDR2 YFSETQ. CDR3 amino acids: CASSLAGTGETQYF. For the CDR3, the DNA is TGCGCCAGCAGCTTAGCCGGGACGGGGGAGACCCAGTACTTC.

CDR3 sequence reads: CASSTPGTGNTGELFF. For the CDR3, the DNA is TGCGCCAGCAGCACCCCCGGGACAGGGAACACCGGGGAGCTGTTTTTT. This chain links TRBV5-1 with TRBJ2-2; 8 bases map to TRBD1. Germline V gene data show CDR1 as SGHRS and CDR2 as YFSETQ. The CDR3 is 16 residues long. Trimming took 4 bases from V and 1 from J; bases not matched to a gene: 6.

This chain joins TRBV10-3 and TRBJ2-7; possible D gene TRBD1, 5 bases. The CDR3 extends over 12 amino acids. Trimming left V 11 bases short and J 3 bases short, with 14 bases between. The germline V gene encodes CDR1 ENHRY and CDR2 SYGVKD. The CDR3 is CAVQTASYEQYF. Here the CDR3 DNA reads TGTGCCGTCCAGACAGCTAGCTACGAGCAGTACTTC.

The genes are TRBV7-3 and TRBJ1-1; possible D gene TRBD1, 5 bases. Germline CDR1 reads SGHTA; CDR2 reads FQGTGA. Trimming shortened V by 6 bases and J by 3 bases, and 20 bases separated the two germline ends. The CDR3 has 16 amino acids. The CDR3 bases are TGTGCCAGCAGGAACCGAGTGGGGCCCATGGACACTGAAGCTTTCTTT. This codes for CASRNRVGPMDTEAFF.

This clone appeared a single time. The chain has TRBV6-1 and TRBJ1-2; 8 bases match TRBD1. Germline V CDR1 and CDR2: MNHNS, SASEGT. Losses at the gene ends were 3 bases for V and 4 bases for J; bases not matched to a gene: 13. This CDR3 region has 17 residues. DNA of the CDR3: TGTGCCAGCAGTGAGTTTCCCGGGCAGGGGGCCTTCTATGGCTACACCTTC. This encodes CASSEFPGQGAFYGYTF.

The genes are TRBV11-3 and TRBJ2-1, with TRBD1 matching 8 bases. CDR1 is SGHNT, CDR2 YENEEA, per germline. The V gene end was trimmed by 4 bases and the J gene end by 7 bases; junction bases not matched to a gene: 9. This CDR3 region has 15 residues. CDR3 nucleotide sequence: TGTGCCAGCAGCTCAGGACAGGGACGTCGAAATGAGCAGTTCTTC. This encodes CASSSGQGRRNEQFF.

V and J are TRBV4-1 and TRBJ2-7; 11 bases are a match to TRBD1. This CDR3 region has 15 residues. CDR1 is MGHRA and CDR2 is YSYEKL in the germline V gene. The V segment lost 5 bases and the J segment 9 bases; nucleotides outside the gene matches: 12. The CDR3 region has the DNA TGCGCCAGCAGCTTTGGGGGGACAGGGGGTGAGGTGCAGTACTTC. Its translation is CASSFGGTGGEVQYF.

V gene TRBV29-1 combines with J gene TRBJ1-1, with D hard to call. The V gene lost 2 bases and the J gene lost 3 bases, with 13 bases spanning the gap. Germline values: CDR1 SQVTM, CDR2 ANQGSEA. This CDR3 is built from 14 residues. The CDR3 here is CSVEQLAKDTEAFF. The CDR3 region has the DNA TGCAGCGTTGAACAGCTTGCCAAGGACACTGAAGCTTTCTTT. The whole variable domain, filled in from reference TRBV29-1 and TRBJ1-1, reads SAVISQKPSRDICQRGTSLTIQCQVDSQVTMMFWYRQQPGQSLTLIATANQGSEATYESGFVIDKFPISRPNLTFSTLTVSNMSPEDSSIYLCSVEQLAKDTEAFFGQGTRLTVV.

The chain recombines TRBV28 with TRBJ1-3; no clear D. The CDR3 is made up of 13 amino acids. Germline CDR1 reads MDHEN; CDR2 reads SYDVKM. Trimming pared 4 bases from V and 3 bases from J, leaving 7 bases between. The CDR3 protein is CASSSSNGNTIYF. CDR3 bases: TGTGCCAGCAGTTCCTCTAATGGAAACACCATATATTTT.

The chain is built from TRBV18 and TRBJ2-3, with 8 bases identical to TRBD2. Losses at the gene ends were 3 bases for V and 4 bases for J; bases not matched to a gene: 9. The CDR3 covers 16 residues. Germline V CDR1 and CDR2: KGHSH, LQKENI. This CDR3 reads CASSPQRESVPDTQYF. CDR3 DNA sequence: TGTGCCAGCTCACCGCAGCGGGAGAGCGTGCCAGATACGCAGTATTTT.

The V and J genes are TRBV25-1 and TRBJ2-7; D may be TRBD1 (5 bases). Germline assignment: CDR1 MGHDK and CDR2 SYGVNS. V was cut by 7 bases and J by 2 bases, with 9 bases left in between. The CDR3 runs to 12 residues. DNA of the CDR3: TGTGCCAGCATAGGACAAACCTACGAGCAGTACTTC. This gives the protein CASIGQTYEQYF.

V usage is TRBV20-1 and J usage is TRBJ2-3, with no clear D. V was cut by 6 bases and J by 8 bases, with 9 bases left in between. This CDR3 comprises 10 residues. The germline V gene encodes CDR1 DFQATT and CDR2 SNEGSKA (reference sequence). This CDR3 is CSAPLATQYF. The CDR3 DNA sequence: TGCAGTGCACCGTTGGCTACGCAGTATTTT.

The rearrangement links TRBV7-6 to TRBJ2-3; D is unclear. This CDR3 contains 14 residues. Germline V gene data show CDR1 as SGHVS and CDR2 as FNYEAQ. V was clipped by 5 bases and J by 3 bases, with 12 bases between them. The CDR3 is CASSPKVGTDTQYF. CDR3 DNA sequence: TGTGCCAGCAGCCCCAAGGTGGGGACAGATACGCAGTATTTT.

This chain links TRBV6-5 with TRBJ1-2; D is possibly TRBD1 (5 bases). This CDR3 region has 14 residues. The germline V gene encodes CDR1 MNHEY and CDR2 SVGAGI. V was cut by 5 bases and J by 2 bases, with 12 bases left in between. CDR3 nucleotide sequence: TGTGCCAGCAGTGTGGGGGGGGGAAACTATGGCTACACCTTC. It specifies CASSVGGGNYGYTF.

The chain employs TRBV5-4 and TRBJ2-3; D is perhaps TRBD2 (5 bases). V was clipped by 4 bases and J by 3 bases, with 15 bases between them. CDR1 and CDR2 (germline): SGHNT, YYREEE (reference sequence). The CDR3 covers 15 residues. The CDR3 protein is CASSRLSGATDTQYF. In DNA form, the CDR3 reads TGTGCCAGCAGCCGGCTGAGCGGAGCTACAGATACGCAGTATTTT.

The chain uses TRBV7-2 and TRBJ2-3; 11 bases are shared with TRBD2. Per the germline V gene, CDR1 is SGHTA and CDR2 is FQGNSA. Germline trimming cut 5 bases from V and 5 bases from J; bases unmatched to any gene: 15. The CDR3 loop spans 18 amino acids. CDR3 DNA sequence: TGTGCCAGCAGCCCCAGATTAGCGGGAGGGCGTTCAGGAGATACGCAGTATTTT. As protein: CASSPRLAGGRSGDTQYF.

J is TRBJ2-7 and V is TRBV6-4; either TRBD1 or TRBD2 may fit D (5 bases each). This CDR3 has 14 residues. CDR1 MRHNA and CDR2 SNTAGT come from the germline V gene. The V end lost 4 bases, the J end lost 0 bases, and 10 bases lay between the germline ends. The CDR3 loop is CASSAGPNSYEQYF. For the CDR3, the DNA is TGTGCCAGCAGTGCGGGACCGAACTCCTACGAGCAGTACTTC.

The chain employs TRBV6-4 and TRBJ1-2, with TRBD1 matching 11 bases. V lost 5 bases and J lost 6; bases outside the gene matches: 5. In germline, CDR1 is MRHNA, CDR2 SNTAGT. This CDR3 has 14 amino acids. CDR3 coding DNA: TGTGCCAGCAGTCGGACAGGGGGCATAGATGGCTACACCTTC. Protein: CASSRTGGIDGYTF.

This rearrangement joins TRBV19 to TRBJ2-5; 8 nucleotides agree with TRBD1. This CDR3 contains 13 residues. CDR1 is LNHDA and CDR2 is SQIVND in the germline V gene (reference sequence). V shed 10 bases, J shed 0 bases, and the junction held 4 bases outside the gene matches. CDR3 in amino acids: CATRTGNQETQYF. Written as DNA, the CDR3 is TGTGCCACCCGGACAGGGAACCAAGAGACCCAGTACTTC.